This T cell receptor (beta chain) was observed in a study of CD8+ T cells in alopecia areata. About the research overall: It was oral tofacitinib, at 5 to 10 mg twice daily, that treated patients received.

Germline V gene sequence: CDR1 KGHSH, CDR2 LQKENI. The CDR3 runs to 16 residues. The V gene lost 4 bases and the J gene lost 0 bases, with 15 bases spanning the gap. The sequencing template was cDNA reverse transcribed from extracted RNA. Libraries were prepared by immunoSEQ multiplex PCR; TCRdb keeps only in-frame clonotypes and omits some of them. The table lists about 180,000 clones, 51% of them singletons. As for treatment: oral pan-JAK inhibitor, 5-10 mg twice daily. V is TRBV18 and J is TRBJ1-1; possibly TRBD1 for D (6 bases). The source material was CD8+ T cells sorted from blood, sampled at approximately week 52, from a patient treated with tofacitinib. This receptor was taken from a human donor with alopecia areata. The CDR3 sequence is CASSLEGGYMNTEAFF. In DNA form, the CDR3 reads TGTGCCAGCTCACTAGAAGGGGGTTACATGAACACTGAAGCTTTCTTT.